The source of this T cell receptor beta chain is a study of T cell repertoires in cytomegalovirus infection (dated by TCRdb to the late 2010s). Some background on the complete study: Donor HLA type was relevant to the analysis, because carriage of CMV infection together with the matching HLA type was indicated by public TCR beta signatures.

Sequencing relied on an Illumina HiSeq 1500. In TCRdb, the public reads were trimmed at Q25 with fastp and aligned with MiXCR, with productive beta chains retained. One record per CDR3 amino acid sequence lists the most common genes and DNA. For this sample the table gives approximately 500,000 distinct CDR3 sequences, of which 16% were detected only once. The top ten hold 20% to 30% of the sample. Paper-wide results and their limitations: The ex vivo response was dominated by HLA-C-restricted CMV-specific TCR beta clonotypes, which also provided the single most frequent clonotype in two of eight donors. In both this cohort and an independent roughly 350-donor cohort, the cumulative frequency of public TCR beta family members distinguished carriers of CMV infection plus the relevant HLA type.

This clonotype has at least ten counts. Its antigen is currently not known. The record has no base qualities; no much larger clone is one base away. The trim is 5 bases for V and 0 bases for J, with a gap of 17 bases between the germline ends. CDR1 SGHAT and CDR2 FQNNGV are derived from the germline V gene. The CDR3 goes from the cysteine to the phenylalanine over 17 residues. Only CDR3 DNA remains: 51 bases, in frame from the first base. The chain is encoded by TRBV11-2 joined to TRBJ2-1; no D gene call is confident. This receptor was identified in a human donor in good health (CMV status not recorded). Some clones in this sample may be carry-over from other donors' samples. The sequenced sample was CD8+ T cells from PBMCs. The CDR3 region reads CASSPYRQTNSYNEQFF. The DNA sequence is as follows: TGTGCCAGCAGCCCTTATAGACAAACCAACTCCTACAATGAGCAGTTCTTC.